The clone carrying this TCR beta chain turned up a few times. As yet, its antigen is unknown. Between 20 and 30 mg of unsorted bulk tissue served as the source from which RNA and DNA were co-extracted. Infection with HBV was chronic in patients; they were treatment-naive. Every tumor yielded five separate sampled regions. These data are taken from a study of tumor-infiltrating lymphocytes in primary liver carcinoma. TCR beta cDNA was reverse-transcribed from approximately 0.45 ug of total RNA. The reaction used a constant-region primer and ProtoScript II reverse transcriptase. Slightly modified ARM-PCR with three nested multiplex PCR rounds yielded TCR beta libraries. Each of the first two PCR rounds ran approximately 11 cycles with TRBV1-TRBV30 forward and C-beta reverse primers. TCRdb re-derived calls from the multiplex PCR reads in MiXCR, one entry per CDR3 protein. Seen here are more than 100,000 distinct CDR3 sequences, 65% observed once, and the top ten hold over 7%.

The V and J ends lost 4 bases and 7 bases respectively, with 20 bases between them. The CDR3 contains 16 residues. From germline, CDR1 is SGHVS and CDR2 FQNEAQ. Findings and caveats of the study: Just about 7-25% of leading clones were found in every one of five regions.

The chain joins TRBV7-8 to TRBJ1-5; D gene uncertain. The clonotype was recovered from a woman in her fifties or sixties with primary liver carcinoma and hepatitis B virus infection. Sequenced: liver tumor tissue from sampling region 1. Described subset: tumor region T1, superior pole. CDR3 bases: TGTGCCAGCAGCTCGACGAGAGTGGGCTCGAGGCAGCCCCAGCATTTT. As protein: CASSSTRVGSRQPQHF.